What follows is one T cell receptor (beta chain) and its context. Its antigen is undetermined. It was with 60 Vbeta and 13 Jbeta primers that the PCR ran. Profiled with immunoSEQ multiplex PCR; TCRdb holds only in-frame clones, not every one. The data contain roughly 90,000 clones, just under 90% of them singletons. The record originates from a study of cytomegalovirus exposure and HLA in healthy donors. General study results and limits: For most TCR beta V segments, an earlier analysis put the productive rate at about 87% or about 30% of the time.

V was shortened by 6 bases and J by 2 bases, with 7 bases between the two germline ends. This CDR3 has 12 amino acids. Germline V gene sequence: CDR1 MNHNS, CDR2 SASEGT. The TCR was taken from a man younger than 30 in good health and CMV-seronegative. The chain is built from TRBV6-1 and TRBJ1-1; the D is unclear. Material for sequencing was PBMCs. As DNA, the CDR3 is TGTGCCAGCAGGGGCCCTAACACTGAAGCTTTCTTT. Amino acids: CASRGPNTEAFF.